This TCR beta chain stems from a study of blood T cell repertoires in COVID-19. The CDR3 is 13 residues long. The J segment lost 5 bases and the V segment lost 1 base, leaving 2 bases of the junction unmatched. Germline V gene sequence: CDR1 SEHNR, CDR2 FQNEAQ (reference sequence). Enrolled through a virtual design, the participants were between 18 and 89 years of age and came from under 30 US areas. Recovered status applied to Cohort 3 donors who had two consecutive negative PCRs. It also applied to those with clearance or with symptom resolution. Study processing details: Amplification of reference gene primers was used by the study to estimate nucleated cell counts. The protocol was immunoSEQ multiplex PCR, while the TCRdb copy is restricted to in-frame clones and leaves out a portion. The DNA was the basis for D and trimming; V, J and clone size are from that table. The table includes roughly 250,000 clones, roughly 86% detected once.

The specimen sequenced was PBMCs or T cells enriched from blood (not recorded which). The chain joins TRBV7-9 to TRBJ2-7; TRBD1 matches at 7 bases. This sequence was found in a woman in her fifties or sixties who had recovered from COVID-19. DNA for the CDR3: TGTGCCAGCAGCTTAGTTACAGGGGACGAGCAGTACTTC. Translated, it gives CASSLVTGDEQYF.